One and the same sample provided the 20 T cell receptor beta chains below, sequenced in a study of T cell responses to AZD1222 COVID-19 vaccine. Using immunoSEQ multiplex PCR, the repertoire was profiled, and TCRdb retains in-frame clones only, with some absent. The sample lists around 95,000 clones; about nine tenths were seen once. This sample comprised peripheral blood, obtained on day 0 of AZD1222 vaccination. Every receptor here comes from an adult in good health.

The V and J genes are TRBV18 and TRBJ2-3; TRBD1 aligns across 9 bases. Germline values: CDR1 KGHSH, CDR2 LQKENI. This CDR3 region has 16 residues. Trimming cost V 2 bases and J 6 bases; bases outside gene matches: 9. Here the CDR3 reads CASSPFRDRDSDTQYF. Written as DNA, the CDR3 is TGTGCCAGCTCACCATTTAGGGACAGGGATTCGGATACGCAGTATTTT.

The chain carries TRBV29-1 and TRBJ1-2; D is uncertain. The CDR3 spans 8 residues. V was cut by 3 bases and J by 7 bases, with 0 bases left in between. Germline CDR1 and CDR2: SQVTM and ANQGSEA. In DNA, the CDR3 is TGCAGCGTTGATGGCTACACCTTC. It translates to CSVDGYTF. The entire variable domain, with the rest obtained from reference TRBV29-1 and TRBJ1-2, is as follows: SAVISQKPSRDICQRGTSLTIQCQVDSQVTMMFWYRQQPGQSLTLIATANQGSEATYESGFVIDKFPISRPNLTFSTLTVSNMSPEDSSIYLCSVDGYTFGSGTRLTVV.

V is TRBV28 and J is TRBJ1-4; 9 nucleotides match TRBD1. This CDR3 spans 16 amino acids. Germline V gene sequence: CDR1 MDHEN, CDR2 SYDVKM. Trimming cost V 5 bases and J 4 bases; bases outside gene matches: 8. CDR3 amino acids: CASSNDRGALNEKLFF. Written as DNA, the CDR3 is TGTGCCAGCAGTAACGACAGGGGGGCCCTTAATGAAAAACTGTTTTTT.

Note on this clone: Because the CDR3's place on the DNA is in doubt, the DNA is left out and the CDR3 is given as listed by TCRdb. CDR3 loop: CASSSSGQNYEQYF. The J gene is TRBJ2-7, the V gene TRBV28; whether TRBD1, the table's D call, matches the DNA was not checked. The CDR3 has 14 amino acids, counting both end residues. CDR1 and CDR2 from the germline V gene are MDHEN and SYDVKM.

In DNA, the CDR3 is TGTGCCAGCAGTTTGACGGCAGGAGCTTTCTTT. Translating it yields CASSLTAGAFF. V is TRBV28 and J is TRBJ1-1; unclear D gene. Germline lookup yields CDR1 MDHEN and CDR2 SYDVKM. V was clipped by 3 bases and J by 10 bases, with 9 bases between them. The CDR3 is 11 residues long. Filled out from reference TRBV28 and TRBJ1-1, the complete variable domain reads DVKVTQSSRYLVKRTGEKVFLECVQDMDHENMFWYRQDPGLGLRLIYFSYDVKMKEKGDIPEGYSVSREKKERFSLILESASTNQTSMYLCASSLTAGAFFGQGTRLTVV.

CDR3 protein: CASSQTGLLTEAFF. CDR3 in DNA: TGTGCCAGCAGCCAAACAGGTTTACTCACTGAAGCTTTCTTT. This chain connects TRBV3-1 (or the pseudogene TRBV3-2) to TRBJ1-1; a weak D match, TRBD1 (5 bases). The CDR3 contains 14 residues. Germline CDR1 LGHDT, CDR2 YNNKEL (reference sequence). V lost 2 bases and J 4 bases, leaving 11 bases between the germline ends.

The genes are TRBV7-9 and TRBJ1-5; D may be TRBD1 (6 bases). The CDR3 runs to 14 residues. Trimming removed 4 bases from V and 1 base from J, with 8 bases in between. Per the germline V gene, CDR1 is SEHNR and CDR2 is FQNEAQ (reference sequence). CDR3 loop: CASSSQGSNQPQHF. CDR3 nucleotide sequence: TGTGCCAGCAGCTCACAGGGAAGCAATCAGCCCCAGCATTTT.

This chain joins TRBV19 and TRBJ2-1, with D uncertain. Germline CDR1 LNHDA, CDR2 SQIVND (reference sequence). The CDR3 covers 15 residues. The germline V and J ends were trimmed by 4 bases and 0 bases, with 10 bases remaining between them. CDR3 loop: CASSNLESSYNEQFF. As DNA, the CDR3 is TGTGCCAGTAGTAATCTGGAGAGCTCCTACAATGAGCAGTTCTTC.

This chain connects TRBV7-3 to TRBJ2-3; D remains unclear. V lost 3 bases and J lost 2, with 9 bases in between. The CDR3 is 14 amino acids. Germline lookup yields CDR1 SGHTA and CDR2 FQGTGA. CDR3 sequence reads: CASSLIPSTDTQYF. Here the CDR3 DNA reads TGTGCCAGCAGCTTGATCCCGTCCACAGATACGCAGTATTTT.

V gene TRBV27 combines with J gene TRBJ2-7; 10 bases are shared with TRBD1. V trimming: 5 bases; J trimming: 5 bases; junction bases outside the gene matches: 9. The CDR3 consists of 15 residues. The V gene's germline CDR1 is MNHEY and CDR2 SMNVEV (reference sequence). The CDR3, as DNA: TGTGCCAGCAGTGCTCGGACAGGGGGTAACCACGAGCAGTACTTC. As protein: CASSARTGGNHEQYF.

The rearrangement joins TRBV6-5 to TRBJ2-6; D might be TRBD1 or TRBD2, each matching 5 bases. The CDR3 spans 15 residues. CDR1 MNHEY and CDR2 SVGAGI come from the germline V gene. Trimming took off 5 bases at V and 0 bases at J, with 8 bases between the two ends. The CDR3, as DNA: TGTGCCAGCAGTAGGGACCCCTCTGGGGCCAACGTCCTGACTTTC. This codes for CASSRDPSGANVLTF.

The chain carries TRBV5-1 and TRBJ2-7; D perhaps matches TRBD1 (6 bases). Germline loops: CDR1 SGHRS, CDR2 YFSETQ. CDR3 length equals 14 residues. V was pared by 0 bases and J by 1 base, with 8 bases between. CDR3 sequence reads: CASSLEGGSYEQYF. In DNA, the CDR3 is TGCGCCAGCAGCTTGGAAGGGGGTTCCTACGAGCAGTACTTC.

The chain couples TRBV29-1 to TRBJ2-7, with 9 positions matching TRBD2. This CDR3 spans 15 amino acids. Looked up from germline, CDR1 is SQVTM and CDR2 is ANQGSEA. J was trimmed by 0 bases and V by 6 bases; bases with no gene match: 9. The CDR3 coding sequence is TGCAGCGTGTCTCATAGCGGGAGCCTCTCCTACGAGCAGTACTTC. This codes for CSVSHSGSLSYEQYF.

V usage is TRBV7-8 and J usage is TRBJ2-1, with D perhaps TRBD2 (6 bases). Trimming shortened V by 1 base and J by 4 bases, and 20 bases separated the two germline ends. The CDR3 is 18 residues long. Germline CDR1 reads SGHVS; CDR2 reads FQNEAQ. This chain's CDR3 is CASSLEEKGEALYNEQFF. Written as DNA, the CDR3 is TGTGCCAGCAGCTTAGAGGAGAAAGGGGAGGCACTTTACAATGAGCAGTTCTTC.

The J gene is TRBJ2-1, the V gene TRBV7-2; D gene unclear. The CDR3 runs 11 residues. CDR1 SGHTA and CDR2 FQGNSA come from the germline V gene. V lost 2 bases, J lost 7 bases, and 3 bases lay in between. As DNA, the CDR3 is TGTGCCAGCAGCTTATGGAATGAGCAGTTCTTC. The encoded protein is CASSLWNEQFF.

In its sample, this clone was seen a few times. The rearrangement links TRBV27 to TRBJ2-7, with D possibly matching TRBD1 (6 bases). This CDR3 is 14 amino acids long. V lost 7 bases and J 5 bases, leaving 18 bases between the germline ends. CDR1 and CDR2 from the germline V gene are MNHEY and SMNVEV (reference sequence). This chain's CDR3 is CASKGRGGQHEQYF. As DNA, the CDR3 is TGTGCCAGCAAAGGGAGAGGGGGTCAACACGAGCAGTACTTC.

This chain joins TRBV9 and TRBJ1-6; possible D gene TRBD1, 6 bases. The germline gives CDR1 SGDLS, CDR2 YYNGEE. The CDR3 spans 15 residues. Trimming shortened V by 3 bases and J by 5 bases, and 12 bases separated the two germline ends. The CDR3 DNA sequence: TGTGCCAGCAGCGCGGGACAAATAGATAATTCACCCCTCCACTTT. Amino acid sequence: CASSAGQIDNSPLHF.

The chain has TRBV7-9 and TRBJ1-4; tentatively, D is TRBD1 (5 bases). This CDR3 region has 16 residues. Germline lookup yields CDR1 SEHNR and CDR2 FQNEAQ (reference sequence). V lost 0 bases and J lost 5, with 13 bases in between. In nucleotides, the CDR3 is TGTGCCAGCAGCTTAGCGCCCCAGGGACCCAATGAAAAACTGTTTTTT. As protein: CASSLAPQGPNEKLFF.

The CDR3 sequence is CASSYQGGHQPQHF. The CDR3 nucleotides read TGTGCCAGTAGTTATCAGGGCGGGCATCAGCCCCAGCATTTT. V usage is TRBV19 and J usage is TRBJ1-5, with D perhaps matching TRBD1 (5 bases). Trimming removed 5 bases from V and 5 bases from J, with 13 bases in between. This CDR3 is built from 14 residues. CDR1 is LNHDA and CDR2 is SQIVND in the germline V gene (reference sequence).

The genes are TRBV28 and TRBJ2-7; perhaps TRBD2 as D (6 bases). There are 15 residues in the CDR3. The V end was cut by 10 bases, the J end by 2 bases, with 21 bases between. Germline loops: CDR1 MDHEN, CDR2 SYDVKM. CDR3 protein: CATQPGLAKTYEQYF. CDR3 bases: TGTGCCACCCAGCCGGGCCTAGCGAAAACCTACGAGCAGTACTTC. Combining the CDR3 with reference TRBV28 and TRBJ2-7 gives the whole variable domain DVKVTQSSRYLVKRTGEKVFLECVQDMDHENMFWYRQDPGLGLRLIYFSYDVKMKEKGDIPEGYSVSREKKERFSLILESASTNQTSMYLCATQPGLAKTYEQYFGPGTRLTVT.